The 24 T cell receptor beta chains given below trace back to one sample, sequenced in a study of blood T cell repertoires in COVID-19 (dated by TCRdb to about 2020). The library was produced with the immunoSEQ multiplex PCR assay. TCRdb re-hosts the immuneACCESS table, in-frame sequences only. Its copies lack some clones; in the studies checked, an unresolved V gene accounts for under half of them, and the cause for the rest is not known. The sample yields 200,000 to 250,000 clones; about 81% were counted once. 8.2% of the sample goes to the ten largest clones. The sample consisted of peripheral blood. The receptors come from a woman at least 80 years old with COVID-19, enrolled during active disease.

V is TRBV7-2 and J is TRBJ1-3; weak D call: TRBD1 (6 bases). V shed 0 bases and J shed 7 bases, with 16 bases lying between them. The CDR3 has 16 amino acids. Germline CDR1 SGHTA, CDR2 FQGNSA. CDR3 sequence reads: CASSLAGGLPSNTIYF. CDR3 bases: TGTGCCAGCAGCTTAGCAGGGGGTCTACCTAGCAACACCATATATTTT.

The chain uses TRBV7-9 and TRBJ1-1; D possibly corresponds to TRBD1 (6 bases). Trimming left V 5 bases short and J 2 bases short, with 12 bases between. Germline values: CDR1 SEHNR, CDR2 FQNEAQ (reference sequence). The CDR3 is 14 amino acids. The CDR3 protein is CASSTQTGNTEAFF. CDR3 nucleotides: TGTGCCAGCAGCACCCAGACAGGAAACACTGAAGCTTTCTTT. The complete variable domain, with remaining parts taken from reference TRBV7-9 and TRBJ1-1, reads DTGVSQNPRHKITKRGQNVTFRCDPISEHNRLYWYRQTLGQGPEFLTYFQNEAQLEKSRLLSDRFSAERPKGSFSTLEIQRTEQGDSAMYLCASSTQTGNTEAFFGQGTRLTVV.

This sequence joins TRBV19 and TRBJ2-1, with a weak D call TRBD2 (6 bases). Trimming removed 5 bases at V and 12 bases at J, with 20 bases between. CDR3 size: 14 residues. Germline-derived CDR1 and CDR2 are LNHDA and SQIVND (reference sequence). The CDR3 DNA sequence: TGTGCCAGTAGTTTCCTCGGGAGCGGTTCGGGGCAGTTCTTC. It translates to CASSFLGSGSGQFF. The whole variable domain, remainder taken from reference TRBV19 and TRBJ2-1, is DGGITQSPKYLFRKEGQNVTLSCEQNLNHDAMYWYRQDPGQGLRLIYYSQIVNDFQKGDIAEGYSVSREKKESFPLTVTSAQKNPTAFYLCASSFLGSGSGQFFGPGTRLTVL.

This clone is a singleton in its sample. The V call is TRBV19, the J call TRBJ1-1, with D maybe TRBD1 (6 bases). The CDR3 runs to 13 residues. Germline CDR1 reads LNHDA; CDR2 reads SQIVND (reference sequence). The ends were cut back, 6 bases at V and 8 bases at J, with 16 bases in the middle. The CDR3 here is CASRPNNRAEAFF. CDR3 nucleotides: TGTGCCAGTAGACCAAACAACAGGGCAGAAGCTTTCTTT.

The V gene is TRBV30, the J gene TRBJ2-3; TRBD2 agrees at 11 bases. Germline trimming cut 4 bases from V and 2 bases from J; bases unmatched to any gene: 2. The CDR3 runs to 14 residues. The germline CDR1 and CDR2 sequences are GTSNPN and SVGIG (reference sequence). Here the CDR3 DNA reads TGTGCCTGGACTAGCGGGGGGTTCACAGATACGCAGTATTTT. This codes for CAWTSGGFTDTQYF.

The chain employs TRBV11-2 and TRBJ1-2; D perhaps matches TRBD1 (5 bases). CDR1 is SGHAT and CDR2 is FQNNGV in the germline V gene. This CDR3 has 13 amino acids. The V end lost 5 bases, the J end lost 3 bases, and 10 bases lay between the germline ends. CDR3 bases: TGTGCCAGCAGCGTGGGGGGATACTATGGCTACACCTTC. Its protein product is CASSVGGYYGYTF.

The chain combines TRBV6-1 with TRBJ1-2; D is perhaps TRBD1 (6 bases). V lost 2 bases and J lost 7, with 20 bases in between. The germline V gene has CDR1 MNHNS and CDR2 SASEGT. The CDR3 runs 16 residues. In DNA form, the CDR3 reads TGTGCCAGCAGTGAACGAAACAGGGCCCCACGCGGTGGCTACACCTTC. Protein product: CASSERNRAPRGGYTF.

This clone was seen a handful of times. The chain employs TRBV18 and TRBJ1-2, with D possibly being TRBD1 (5 bases). V lost 0 bases to trimming and J lost 8 bases, with 13 bases between them. Germline V gene sequence: CDR1 KGHSH, CDR2 LQKENI. The CDR3 runs 14 residues. The CDR3 is CASSPPRGHEGYTF. DNA of the CDR3: TGTGCCAGCTCACCACCGCGAGGACACGAGGGCTACACCTTC.

The chain combines TRBV30 with TRBJ1-1; 7 nucleotides line up with TRBD1. Losses at the gene ends were 4 bases for V and 1 base for J; bases not matched to a gene: 9. Germline CDR1 and CDR2: GTSNPN and SVGIG (reference sequence). This CDR3 is built from 15 residues. In DNA, the CDR3 is TGTGCCTGGACTCCCGGGCCAGGGGGGAACACTGAAGCTTTCTTT. It is translated as CAWTPGPGGNTEAFF.

The chain has TRBV5-1 and TRBJ2-6, with D perhaps matching TRBD2 (5 bases). CDR3 size: 18 residues. V was clipped by 0 bases and J by 0 bases, with 13 bases between them. CDR1 is SGHRS and CDR2 is YFSETQ in the germline V gene. The CDR3 here is CASSLAAGSLSGANVLTF. The CDR3 nucleotides read TGCGCCAGCAGCTTGGCCGCGGGCAGCCTCTCTGGGGCCAACGTCCTGACTTTC.

The chain couples TRBV11-2 to TRBJ1-1; no reliable D call. In germline, CDR1 is SGHAT, CDR2 FQNNGV. The CDR3 is 13 amino acids. Trimming shortened V by 5 bases and J by 1 base, and 8 bases separated the two germline ends. CDR3 DNA sequence: TGTGCCAGCAGCGTTAACAGGAACACTGAAGCTTTCTTT. Residues: CASSVNRNTEAFF.

The chain recombines TRBV15 with TRBJ2-1; the match to TRBD2 covers 7 bases. The CDR3 is made up of 19 amino acids. Unmatched junction bases numbered 18, after V lost 0 bases and J lost 7 bases. CDR1 LNHNV and CDR2 YYDKDF come from the germline V gene (reference sequence). This CDR3 reads CATSRDPGSRRELGNEQFF. The CDR3 DNA reads as TGTGCCACCAGCAGAGATCCGGGCTCCCGGCGGGAGTTAGGTAATGAGCAGTTCTTC. The full variable domain, in which reference TRBV15 and TRBJ2-1 provide the parts outside the CDR3, is DAMVIQNPRYQVTQFGKPVTLSCSQTLNHNVMYWYQQKSSQAPKLLFHYYDKDFNNEADTPDNFQSRRPNTSFCFLDIRSPGLGDTAMYLCATSRDPGSRRELGNEQFFGPGTRLTVL.

The genes are TRBV7-3 and TRBJ2-2; D is perhaps TRBD1 (6 bases). V lost 6 bases, J lost 7 bases, and 12 bases lay in between. Germline V CDR1 and CDR2: SGHTA, FQGTGA. This CDR3 contains 13 residues. CDR3 sequence reads: CASRTGPNGELFF. CDR3 sequence (DNA): TGTGCCAGCAGAACAGGGCCAAACGGGGAGCTGTTTTTT.

The rearrangement links TRBV9 to TRBJ2-2, with D unresolved. V lost 1 base and J lost 2, with 9 bases in between. The CDR3 runs 15 residues. The germline gives CDR1 SGDLS, CDR2 YYNGEE. CDR3 DNA sequence: TGTGCCAGCAGCGTAAGAGGAGTTAACACCGGGGAGCTGTTTTTT. It encodes CASSVRGVNTGELFF.

This clone came up once. The genes are TRBV18 and TRBJ2-7, with 13 positions matching TRBD2. V shed 0 bases and J 2 bases; nucleotides not matched to a gene: 1. In germline, CDR1 is KGHSH, CDR2 LQKENI. The CDR3 length is 16 residues. The CDR3 DNA reads as TGTGCCAGCTCACCACCGGGACTAGCGGGGCCCTACGAGCAGTACTTC. Translated: CASSPPGLAGPYEQYF.

This chain connects TRBV3-1 (or the pseudogene TRBV3-2) to TRBJ1-1; 7 nucleotides agree with TRBD1. The V and J ends lost 2 bases and 4 bases, in that order; junction bases with no gene match: 4. This CDR3 is 14 amino acids long. Per the germline V gene, CDR1 is LGHDT and CDR2 is YNNKEL (reference sequence). CDR3 sequence: CASSQQGGITEAFF. The CDR3 nucleotides read TGTGCCAGCAGCCAACAGGGGGGTATCACTGAAGCTTTCTTT.

This chain connects TRBV24-1 to TRBJ2-1, with 11 positions matching TRBD1. The V segment lost 6 bases and the J segment 4 bases; nucleotides outside the gene matches: 4. The CDR3 has 15 amino acids. Germline values: CDR1 KGHDR, CDR2 SFDVKD. CDR3 DNA sequence: TGTGCCACCAGTCGGGGACAGGGGGTTTACAATGAGCAGTTCTTC. It yields the protein CATSRGQGVYNEQFF.

This rearrangement joins TRBV6-2 or TRBV6-3 to TRBJ1-1; D gene uncertain. The germline CDR1 and CDR2 sequences are MNHEY and SVGEGT. V dropped 5 bases and J dropped 7 bases, with 20 bases sitting between them. This CDR3 is 15 amino acids long. The CDR3 region has the DNA TGTGCCAGCAGTGACCCCGCCCCCGGGGATGGTGAAGCTTTCTTT. This encodes CASSDPAPGDGEAFF.

To note about this clone: Other DNA sequences in this sample translate to the same CDR3. V and J are TRBV5-1 and TRBJ1-1; 10 bases match TRBD1. The ends lost 4 bases at V and 1 base at J; junction bases unmatched: 4. This CDR3 has 15 residues. Germline values: CDR1 SGHRS, CDR2 YFSETQ. CDR3 in DNA: TGCGCCAGCAGCCCGGGGGACAGGGGGAACACTGAAGCTTTCTTT. This gives the protein CASSPGDRGNTEAFF.

The chain employs TRBV6-5 and TRBJ1-2; possible D gene TRBD1, 5 bases. The CDR3 is 14 residues long. Germline V CDR1 and CDR2: MNHEY, SVGAGI. V lost 2 bases to trimming and J lost 4 bases, with 11 bases between them. The CDR3 loop reads CASSYGGYGYGYTF. In nucleotides, the CDR3 is TGTGCCAGCAGTTACGGGGGGTACGGCTATGGCTACACCTTC.

In its sample, this clone was seen a few times. V gene TRBV5-8 combines with J gene TRBJ2-5; TRBD1 is a possible D gene (6 bases). Between the trimmed V and J ends, which lost 4 bases and 1 base, there was a span of 14 bases. Germline values: CDR1 SGHTS, CDR2 YDEGEE. This CDR3 is 15 amino acids long. The CDR3 DNA follows: TGTGCCAGCAGCATACCTCAGGGGACCCAAGAGACCCAGTACTTC. Amino acid sequence: CASSIPQGTQETQYF.

The V gene is TRBV6-5, the J gene TRBJ2-7; possible D gene TRBD2, 5 bases. The V gene's germline CDR1 is MNHEY and CDR2 SVGAGI. Trimming took off 7 bases at V and 0 bases at J, with 13 bases between the two ends. The CDR3 loop spans 14 amino acids. In nucleotides, the CDR3 is TGTGCCAGCACCCGATTTGGGAGCTCCTACGAGCAGTACTTC. Protein: CASTRFGSSYEQYF.

The chain employs TRBV5-6 and TRBJ1-5; D gene uncertain. Trimming took 1 base from V and 2 from J, leaving 4 bases between them. Germline V lookup: CDR1 SGHDT, CDR2 YYEEEE. The CDR3 covers 13 residues. The CDR3 is CASSLYGNQPQHF. The CDR3 coding sequence is TGTGCCAGCAGCTTGTATGGCAATCAGCCCCAGCATTTT.

This chain links TRBV9 with TRBJ2-3; tentative D call: TRBD2 (5 bases). V lost 0 bases and J lost 0, with 8 bases in between. Looked up from germline, CDR1 is SGDLS and CDR2 is YYNGEE. CDR3 length: 15 residues. CDR3 amino acids: CASSVGERSTDTQYF. DNA of the CDR3: TGTGCCAGCAGCGTAGGGGAGCGGAGCACAGATACGCAGTATTTT.